This TCR beta chain was sequenced for a study of T cell responses to AZD1222 COVID-19 vaccine. Findings and limits, study-wide: Spike regions recognized by vaccine-associated CD4 TCRs spanned the protein, led by 160-218 and 743-854.

The table came from immunoSEQ multiplex PCR; TCRdb's copy has only in-frame clones and leaves some out. This table holds approximately 120,000 clones, approximately 90% found once. Points on this clone: Antigen specificity is unknown.

The J segment lost 4 bases and the V segment lost 4 bases, leaving 10 bases of the junction unmatched. The CDR3 is 17 residues long. The sequences come from peripheral blood, collected on day 0 of AZD1222 vaccination. The rearrangement uses TRBV5-3 and TRBJ2-2; 10 bases match TRBD2. TRBV5-3 is placed among ORFs of uncertain function. The receptor was isolated from an adult in good health. Written as DNA, the CDR3 is TGTGCCAGAAGCCCCCCTAGCGGGAGCTGGAGCACCGGGGAGCTGTTTTTT. Translated, it gives CARSPPSGSWSTGELFF.